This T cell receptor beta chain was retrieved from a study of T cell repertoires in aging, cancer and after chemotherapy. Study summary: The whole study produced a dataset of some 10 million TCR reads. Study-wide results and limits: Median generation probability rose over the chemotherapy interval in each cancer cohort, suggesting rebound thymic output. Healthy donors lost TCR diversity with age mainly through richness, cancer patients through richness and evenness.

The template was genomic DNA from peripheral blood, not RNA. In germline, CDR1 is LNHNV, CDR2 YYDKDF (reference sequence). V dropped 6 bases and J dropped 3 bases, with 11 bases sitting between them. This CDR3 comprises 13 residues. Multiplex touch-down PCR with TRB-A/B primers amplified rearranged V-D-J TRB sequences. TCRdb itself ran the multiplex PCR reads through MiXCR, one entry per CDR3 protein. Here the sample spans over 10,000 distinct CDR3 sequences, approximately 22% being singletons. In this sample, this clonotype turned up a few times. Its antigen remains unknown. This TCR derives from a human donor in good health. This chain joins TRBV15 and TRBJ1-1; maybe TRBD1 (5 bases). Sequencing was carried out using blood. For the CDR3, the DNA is TGTGCCACCAGGCAACTAGGGGACACTGAAGCTTTCTTT. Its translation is CATRQLGDTEAFF.